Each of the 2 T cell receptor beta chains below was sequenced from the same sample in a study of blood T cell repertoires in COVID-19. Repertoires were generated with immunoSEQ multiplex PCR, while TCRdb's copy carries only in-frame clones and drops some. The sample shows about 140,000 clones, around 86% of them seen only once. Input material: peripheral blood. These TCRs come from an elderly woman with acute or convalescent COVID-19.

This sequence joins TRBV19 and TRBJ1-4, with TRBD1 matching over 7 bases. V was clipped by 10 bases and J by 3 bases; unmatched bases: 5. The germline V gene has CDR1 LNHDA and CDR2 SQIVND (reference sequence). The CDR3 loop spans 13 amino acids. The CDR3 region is CATSDRPNEKLFF. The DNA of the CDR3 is TGTGCCACTTCGGACAGGCCTAATGAAAAACTGTTTTTT. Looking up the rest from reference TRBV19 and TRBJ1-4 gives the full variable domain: DGGITQSPKYLFRKEGQNVTLSCEQNLNHDAMYWYRQDPGQGLRLIYYSQIVNDFQKGDIAEGYSVSREKKESFPLTVTSAQKNPTAFYLCATSDRPNEKLFFGSGTQLSVL.

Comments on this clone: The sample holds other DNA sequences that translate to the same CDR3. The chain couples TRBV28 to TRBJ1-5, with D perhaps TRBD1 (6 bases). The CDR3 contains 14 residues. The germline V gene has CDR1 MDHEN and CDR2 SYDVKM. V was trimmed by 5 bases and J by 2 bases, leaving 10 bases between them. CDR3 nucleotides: TGTGCCAGCAGTCTACGACAGGGCAATCAGCCCCAGCATTTT. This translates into CASSLRQGNQPQHF. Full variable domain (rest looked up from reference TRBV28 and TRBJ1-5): DVKVTQSSRYLVKRTGEKVFLECVQDMDHENMFWYRQDPGLGLRLIYFSYDVKMKEKGDIPEGYSVSREKKERFSLILESASTNQTSMYLCASSLRQGNQPQHFGDGTRLSIL.